The rows below give T cell receptor beta chains drawn from one sample of a study of CD8 T cells in Susac syndrome. A single record per CDR3 protein comes from TCRdb applying MiXCR to the immunoSEQ multiplex PCR reads. The table has around 50,000 distinct CDR3 sequences, 80% to 95% seen once. The specimen sequenced was CD8+ T cells from PBMCs. The source is a human donor in good health. The CDR3 runs from the conserved cysteine through the conserved F or W. A D gene is named only where the DNA matches it firmly. Some rows have no size entry. The others give once, few or many, or a class for an expanded clone.

D,J,size,V,DNA,CDR3
NA,TRBJ2-1,NA,TRBV19,TGTGCCAGTAGTATACCCACGGCCTCCCCGCCCTACAATGAGCAGTTCTTC,CASSIPTASPPYNEQFF
TRBD2,TRBJ2-7,NA,TRBV4-1,TGCGCCAGCAGCCCGCTAGCGGGAGGGCTCTACGAGCAGTACTTC,CASSPLAGGLYEQYF
NA,TRBJ2-7,few,TRBV7-9,TGTGCCAGCGGGCAGAGCTACGAGCAGTACTTC,CASGQSYEQYF
TRBD2,TRBJ2-5,NA,TRBV27,TGTGCCAGCAGACTAGCGGGAGCCCACCAAGAGACCCAGTACTTC,CASRLAGAHQETQYF
TRBD2,TRBJ2-7,once,TRBV5-1,TGCGCCAGCAGCTACGACGGGGGGGAGCAGTACTTC,CASSYDGGEQYF
NA,TRBJ2-3,NA,TRBV3-1,TGTGCCAGCAGCTATCGACACTTGGATAGCACAGATACGCAGTATTTT,CASSYRHLDSTDTQYF
NA,TRBJ2-2,NA,TRBV7-7,TGTGCCAGCAGCCCGGGAGTCACCGGGGAGCTGTTTTTT,CASSPGVTGELFF
NA,TRBJ1-1,once,TRBV10-3,TGTGCCATCAGTGAGCGTGGGGAGAGTTACACTGAAGCTTTCTTT,CAISERGESYTEAFF
TRBD1,TRBJ2-2,NA,TRBV15,TGTGCCACCAGCACCGGGACAGGTTATACCGGGGAGCTGTTTTTT,CATSTGTGYTGELFF
TRBD2,TRBJ2-1,NA,TRBV2,TGTGCCAGCACCACGACTAGCGGGAGGGGAAATGAGCAGTTCTTC,CASTTTSGRGNEQFF
NA,TRBJ1-1,NA,TRBV30,TGTGCCTGGACCTCGGGGCAGGGAAACACTGAAGCTTTCTTT,CAWTSGQGNTEAFF
NA,TRBJ2-1,NA,TRBV11-2,TGTGCCAGCAGCTTAGAGCCGAGCTCTTATCGTCGGTATGAGCAGTTCTTC,CASSLEPSSYRRYEQFF
NA,TRBJ2-7,NA,TRBV3-1,TGTGCCAGCGAAGGGAGCAGCTACGAGCAGTACTTC,CASEGSSYEQYF
TRBD1,TRBJ2-5,NA,TRBV12-5,TGTGCTAGTGGACTGGACAGGGCCGAGGAGACCCAGTACTTC,CASGLDRAEETQYF
NA,TRBJ1-5,NA,TRBV12-3/TRBV12-4,TGTGCCAGCAGCCCGGCCGGACTCGGAAATCAGCCCCAGCATTTT,CASSPAGLGNQPQHF
NA,TRBJ2-5,NA,TRBV6-6,TGTGCCAGCAGTTACTCATGGGCGGCACAAGAGACCCAGTACTTC,CASSYSWAAQETQYF
NA,TRBJ2-5,few,TRBV27,TGTGCCAGATGGACGGGTGAGGGGTTAGGGGAGACCCAGTACTTC,CARWTGEGLGETQYF
NA,TRBJ2-5,NA,TRBV29-1,TGCAGCGTTGTGCGAATGGGCGGTGTTGGGACCTACCAAGAGACCCAGTACTTC,CSVVRMGGVGTYQETQYF
TRBD1,TRBJ1-1,once,TRBV6-2/TRBV6-3,TGTGCCAGCAGCCAGGGACAGCAGAACACTGAAGCTTTCTTT,CASSQGQQNTEAFF
NA,TRBJ2-2,NA,TRBV14,TGTGCCAGCAGCCAAGAGGTCCCAGGGAAGGCCGGGGAGCTGTTTTTT,CASSQEVPGKAGELFF
NA,TRBJ2-1,NA,TRBV7-8,TGTGCCAGCAGCTTAGCGATATCAGGGGTAAACTCCTACAATGAGCAGTTCTTC,CASSLAISGVNSYNEQFF
TRBD2,TRBJ2-1,NA,TRBV3-1,TGTGCCAGCAGCGGGTGGACTAGCGGGGCTTACAATGAGCAGTTCTTC,CASSGWTSGAYNEQFF
TRBD1,TRBJ2-7,few,TRBV29-1,TGCAGCGTTGAGAGTCCCAGGGGGTACGCCTACGAGCAGTACTTC,CSVESPRGYAYEQYF
NA,TRBJ1-1,once,TRBV7-9,TGTGCCAGCAGCTTAGTGGGCCGAACAGTTGAAGCTTTCTTT,CASSLVGRTVEAFF
NA,TRBJ2-1,NA,TRBV25-1,TGTGCCAGCAGTCTGGTTAACAATGAGCAGTTCTTC,CASSLVNNEQFF
TRBD1,TRBJ1-5,NA,TRBV27,TGTGCCAGCAGTATCCGACAGGGGAATCAGCCCCAGCATTTT,CASSIRQGNQPQHF
NA,TRBJ2-5,NA,TRBV11-2,TGTGCCAGCAGGGGGGCAGAAGAGACCCAGTACTTC,CASRGAEETQYF
NA,TRBJ2-2,NA,TRBV9,TGTGCCAGCAGCGTAGCGGGACACTTCACCGGGGAGCTGTTTTTT,CASSVAGHFTGELFF
NA,TRBJ2-2,NA,TRBV3-1,TGTGCCAGCAGCCCCGGACAGGAGGGCGGGGAGCTGTTTTTT,CASSPGQEGGELFF
NA,TRBJ1-1,NA,TRBV20-1,TGCAGTGCCCTACCGGGACCCCAGCAAACTGAAGCTTTCTTT,CSALPGPQQTEAFF
NA,TRBJ1-5,NA,TRBV29-1,TGCAGCGTGGGAGGCAGCCTAAATCAGCCCCAGCATTTT,CSVGGSLNQPQHF
TRBD2,TRBJ2-7,few,TRBV2,TGTGCCAGCAGTTTGGGACTAGCGGGAGCGAGCTCCTACGAGCAGTACTTC,CASSLGLAGASSYEQYF
TRBD2,TRBJ2-1,once,TRBV29-1,TGCAGCGTGCGGGGACTAGCGGGGTCCTACAATGAGCAGTTCTTC,CSVRGLAGSYNEQFF